The 18 T cell receptor beta chains below were found in one sample sequenced in a study of cytomegalovirus exposure and HLA in healthy donors. PCR involved 60 Vbeta and 13 Jbeta primers. Sequencing was performed with immunoSEQ multiplex PCR; in TCRdb, only in-frame clones are kept and a portion is missing. Of about 110,000 clones detected, about 73% appear once; the ten largest clones hold approximately 4.1%. The sequencing input was PBMCs. The receptors were gathered from a woman aged 40 to 50 in good health and CMV-seronegative.

The V gene is TRBV7-9, the J gene TRBJ1-1; D is unclear. CDR3 length: 14 residues. Germline CDR1 and CDR2: SEHNR and FQNEAQ (reference sequence). Trimming took off 4 bases at V and 1 base at J, with 10 bases between the two ends. The CDR3, as DNA: TGTGCCAGCAGCTCTCCGGGTTGGAACACTGAAGCTTTCTTT. Translating gives CASSSPGWNTEAFF.

This clone was detected a few times. The chain has TRBV5-1 and TRBJ2-3; 9 bases are shared with TRBD2. V was clipped by 4 bases and J by 4 bases; unmatched bases: 10. The CDR3 is 16 residues long. From germline, CDR1 is SGHRS and CDR2 YFSETQ. The CDR3, as DNA: TGCGCCAGCAGCGAACATCCGGGACTAGCCTCAGATACGCAGTATTTT. Translated: CASSEHPGLASDTQYF.

The sample holds a few counts of this clone. The chain links TRBV9 to TRBJ2-7; D remains ambiguous. CDR1 is SGDLS, CDR2 YYNGEE, per germline. This CDR3 region has 10 residues. With 9 bases removed from V and 7 bases from J, the gap between germline ends came to 11 bases. The CDR3 loop reads CATLSLEQYF. The CDR3 DNA reads TGTGCCACCCTTTCTTTAGAGCAGTACTTC.

This sequence joins TRBV4-1 and TRBJ2-5; D possibly corresponds to TRBD1 (5 bases). This CDR3 spans 14 amino acids. The V end lost 4 bases, the J end lost 1 base, and 10 bases lay between the germline ends. Germline assignment: CDR1 MGHRA and CDR2 YSYEKL. CDR3 DNA sequence: TGCGCCAGCAGCCTACAGGATGTCCAAGAGACCCAGTACTTC. This codes for CASSLQDVQETQYF.

This chain connects TRBV4-1 to TRBJ2-1; D is possibly TRBD2 (5 bases). Deletions cut 0 bases from V and 7 bases from J, with 13 bases between. This CDR3 has 15 amino acids. Germline CDR1 MGHRA, CDR2 YSYEKL. The CDR3 nucleotides read TGCGCCAGCAGCCAAGACGGAAACAGACTAAATGAGCAGTTCTTC. The encoded protein is CASSQDGNRLNEQFF.

The chain carries TRBV28 and TRBJ1-2; D may be TRBD1 (6 bases). Trimming took 8 bases from V and 3 from J, leaving 16 bases between them. Germline values: CDR1 MDHEN, CDR2 SYDVKM. The CDR3 totals 14 residues. The CDR3 DNA reads as TGTGCCAGCGGGGAAGGGGGAATGGACTATGGCTACACCTTC. Residues: CASGEGGMDYGYTF.

This clone was found a few times. J is TRBJ1-1 and V is TRBV5-1; possibly TRBD1 for D (6 bases). This CDR3 spans 14 amino acids. The germline V gene has CDR1 SGHRS and CDR2 YFSETQ. V lost 0 bases and J lost 3, with 9 bases in between. Here the CDR3 reads CASSLADRYTEAFF. The CDR3 coding sequence is TGCGCCAGCAGCTTGGCCGACAGGTACACTGAAGCTTTCTTT.

The chain combines TRBV7-9 with TRBJ1-1, with 8 bases matching TRBD1. Germline V lookup: CDR1 SEHNR, CDR2 FQNEAQ (reference sequence). With 6 bases clipped from V and 5 bases from J, the junction kept 11 bases outside the gene matches. The CDR3 contains 15 residues. The CDR3 is CASRRTGTFRTEAFF. CDR3 DNA: TGTGCCAGCAGGCGGACAGGGACCTTCAGGACTGAAGCTTTCTTT.

The chain links TRBV7-3 to TRBJ1-6, with 9 bases aligning to TRBD1. With V trimmed by 2 bases and J by 7 bases, 3 bases remained unmatched. The CDR3 contains 15 residues. Germline CDR1 reads SGHTA; CDR2 reads FQGTGA. CDR3 in amino acids: CASSLWDRENSPLHF. The CDR3 nucleotides read TGTGCCAGCAGCTTATGGGACAGGGAAAATTCACCCCTCCACTTT.

The CDR3 nucleotides read TGTGCCAGCAGCTTAGCGTTGGCAGGGAGGGATGGCTACACCTTC. It yields the protein CASSLALAGRDGYTF. V usage is TRBV7-2 and J usage is TRBJ1-2, with D tentatively TRBD1 (5 bases). This CDR3 contains 15 residues. Trimming pared 0 bases from V and 6 bases from J, leaving 14 bases between. CDR1 and CDR2 (germline): SGHTA, FQGNSA.

This clone was picked up a small number of times. V is TRBV29-1 and J is TRBJ2-3, with 12 bases lining up with TRBD2. The germline CDR1 and CDR2 sequences are SQVTM and ANQGSEA. The CDR3 sequence is 15 residues long. The V segment lost 6 bases and the J segment 4 bases; nucleotides outside the gene matches: 8. The CDR3 coding sequence is TGCAGCGTCCTATACCGACTAGCGGGAGCAGATACGCAGTATTTT. Encoded protein: CSVLYRLAGADTQYF.

The chain uses TRBV6-1 and TRBJ1-5; D is ambiguous. V was clipped by 7 bases and J by 5 bases, with 15 bases between them. The CDR3 is 14 amino acids. Germline CDR1 and CDR2: MNHNS and SASEGT. The CDR3 nucleotides read TGTGCCAGCACGGGCAACCGGGATTATCAGCCCCAGCATTTT. Protein product: CASTGNRDYQPQHF.

This chain joins TRBV4-1 and TRBJ2-1, with D tentatively TRBD1 (5 bases). Germline CDR1 is MGHRA and CDR2 is YSYEKL. The CDR3 consists of 14 residues. Trimming cost V 4 bases and J 10 bases, with 17 bases left between them. CDR3 in DNA: TGCGCCAGCAGCCCGGACATTTTCCCAGCGGAGCAGTTCTTC. Protein sequence: CASSPDIFPAEQFF.

The chain uses TRBV7-9 and TRBJ2-7; TRBD1 might be the D (6 bases). V lost 5 bases to trimming and J lost 0 bases, with 11 bases between them. Germline-derived CDR1 and CDR2 are SEHNR and FQNEAQ (reference sequence). The CDR3 covers 14 residues. CDR3 region: CASSHRDNSYEQYF. CDR3 sequence (DNA): TGTGCCAGCAGCCACCGGGACAACTCCTACGAGCAGTACTTC. The full variable domain, with the rest looked up from reference TRBV7-9 and TRBJ2-7, is DTGVSQNPRHKITKRGQNVTFRCDPISEHNRLYWYRQTLGQGPEFLTYFQNEAQLEKSRLLSDRFSAERPKGSFSTLEIQRTEQGDSAMYLCASSHRDNSYEQYFGPGTRLTVT.

The chain carries TRBV9 and TRBJ2-5; TRBD2 agrees at 8 bases. V lost 3 bases, J lost 1 base, and 5 bases stayed unmatched. The germline CDR1 and CDR2 sequences are SGDLS and YYNGEE. This CDR3 contains 15 residues. CDR3 DNA sequence: TGTGCCAGCAGCGCAAATAGCGGGGCCCAAGAGACCCAGTACTTC. This codes for CASSANSGAQETQYF. Variable domain in full (rest from reference TRBV9 and TRBJ2-5): DSGVTQTPKHLITATGQRVTLRCSPRSGDLSVYWYQQSLDQGLQFLIQYYNGEERAKGNILERFSAQQFPDLHSELNLSSLELGDSALYFCASSANSGAQETQYFGPGTRLLVL.

The chain uses TRBV5-6 and TRBJ1-4; 7 nucleotides line up with TRBD1. Germline values: CDR1 SGHDT, CDR2 YYEEEE. Trimming cost V 4 bases and J 0 bases; bases outside gene matches: 6. The CDR3 totals 16 residues. This chain's CDR3 is CASSRTGDSTNEKLFF. CDR3 DNA sequence: TGTGCCAGCAGCAGAACAGGGGATTCAACTAATGAAAAACTGTTTTTT.

The rearrangement joins TRBV7-2 to TRBJ1-4; 9 nucleotides align to TRBD1. From germline, CDR1 is SGHTA and CDR2 FQGNSA. The CDR3 sequence is 15 residues long. V dropped 5 bases and J dropped 5; count of bases not matched to a gene: 6. This CDR3 is CASSGQTGGNEKLFF. CDR3 coding DNA: TGTGCCAGCAGCGGCCAGACAGGGGGGAATGAAAAACTGTTTTTT.

This clone has a single count. The chain combines TRBV10-3 with TRBJ2-1; 10 bases are shared with TRBD2. Germline V gives CDR1 ENHRY, CDR2 SYGVKD. The CDR3 sequence is 15 residues long. V trimming: 4 bases; J trimming: 7 bases; junction bases outside the gene matches: 7. This chain's CDR3 is CAISVTGTSDNEQFF. The CDR3 DNA reads TGTGCCATCAGTGTAACCGGGACTAGCGATAATGAGCAGTTCTTC.